Listed below are T cell receptor beta chains from one sample, sequenced in a study of blood T cell repertoires in COVID-19. The table came from immunoSEQ multiplex PCR; TCRdb's copy has only in-frame clones and leaves some out. This sample has some 270,000 clones, with under 85% found just once. Sequenced: peripheral blood. These receptors were collected from a human donor with COVID-19, enrolled during active disease. The donor label of this sample is uncertain. The CDR3 runs from the conserved cysteine through the conserved F or W. A D gene is named only where the DNA matches it firmly. Not all rows give a size; the values are once, few, many and, for expanded clones, a class.

D gene	V gene	J gene	clone size	CDR3 protein	CDR3 DNA
TRBD2	TRBV5-4	TRBJ2-3	-	CASSLVAGAGDTQYF	TGTGCCAGCAGCTTGGTGGCGGGAGCGGGTGATACGCAGTATTTT
-	TRBV19	TRBJ2-7	-	CASSRQENSYEQYF	TGTGCCAGTAGCCGACAGGAAAACTCCTACGAGCAGTACTTC
TRBD2	TRBV5-1	TRBJ2-1	few	CASNLAGGNEQFF	TGCGCCAGCAACCTAGCGGGAGGCAATGAGCAGTTCTTC
-	TRBV20-1	TRBJ1-6	-	CSASQGQNLGSPLHF	TGCAGTGCTAGTCAAGGACAGAACCTTGGTTCACCCCTCCACTTT
TRBD2	TRBV7-2	TRBJ2-1	-	CASSVRMTSGRYNEQFF	TGTGCCAGCAGCGTCCGCATGACTAGCGGGAGATACAATGAGCAGTTCTTC
-	TRBV6-5	TRBJ2-7	-	CASSYSWRGPHEQYF	TGTGCCAGCAGTTACTCGTGGAGGGGGCCCCACGAGCAGTACTTC
TRBD1	TRBV6-5	TRBJ1-4	-	CASSYQGAANEKLFF	TGTGCCAGCAGTTACCAGGGGGCGGCTAATGAAAAACTGTTTTTT
-	TRBV21-1	TRBJ1-5	once	CASSLPVRRLSDCNQPQHF	TGTGCCAGCAGCCTCCCAGTTAGGAGGTTGTCCGATTGCAATCAGCCCCAGCATTTT
TRBD1	TRBV27	TRBJ2-7	-	CASSFRTGDGEQYF	TGTGCCAGCAGTTTTCGGACAGGGGACGGCGAGCAGTACTTC
-	TRBV21-1	TRBJ1-1	once	CASTNRYEANGPLANTEAFF	TGTGCCAGCACCAATCGATACGAGGCCAACGGCCCTCTCGCGAACACTGAAGCTTTCTTT
TRBD2	TRBV28	TRBJ2-3	-	CASSDPGGTSGVDTQYF	TGTGCCAGCAGTGACCCGGGTGGGACTAGTGGGGTGGATACGCAGTATTTT
-	TRBV6-2/TRBV6-3	TRBJ1-2	-	CASSYSRQGTYGYTF	TGTGCCAGCAGTTACTCGAGGCAGGGGACCTATGGCTACACCTTC
TRBD1	TRBV7-6	TRBJ2-7	-	CASSFSRQGSSYEQYF	TGTGCCAGCAGCTTCTCTAGACAGGGGAGCTCCTACGAGCAGTACTTC
-	TRBV16	TRBJ1-4	-	CASSQNLPREKLFF	TGTGCCAGCAGCCAAAACCTGCCACGGGAAAAACTGTTTTTT